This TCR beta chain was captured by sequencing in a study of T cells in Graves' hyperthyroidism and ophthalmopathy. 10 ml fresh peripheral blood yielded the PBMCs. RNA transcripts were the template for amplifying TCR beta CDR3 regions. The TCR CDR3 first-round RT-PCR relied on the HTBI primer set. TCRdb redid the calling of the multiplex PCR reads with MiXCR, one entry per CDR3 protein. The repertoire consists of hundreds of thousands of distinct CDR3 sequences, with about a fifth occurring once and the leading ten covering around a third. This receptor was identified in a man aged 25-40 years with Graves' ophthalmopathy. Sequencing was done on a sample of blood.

The CDR3 region is CASSSGLAGVTGELFF. The CDR3, as DNA: TGTGCCAGCAGTTCGGGACTAGCGGGAGTCACCGGGGAGCTGTTTTTT. V gene TRBV28 combines with J gene TRBJ2-2; 14 bases align to TRBD2. The CDR3 loop spans 16 amino acids. Germline V gives CDR1 MDHEN, CDR2 SYDVKM. Germline trimming cut 4 bases from V and 4 bases from J; bases unmatched to any gene: 2.